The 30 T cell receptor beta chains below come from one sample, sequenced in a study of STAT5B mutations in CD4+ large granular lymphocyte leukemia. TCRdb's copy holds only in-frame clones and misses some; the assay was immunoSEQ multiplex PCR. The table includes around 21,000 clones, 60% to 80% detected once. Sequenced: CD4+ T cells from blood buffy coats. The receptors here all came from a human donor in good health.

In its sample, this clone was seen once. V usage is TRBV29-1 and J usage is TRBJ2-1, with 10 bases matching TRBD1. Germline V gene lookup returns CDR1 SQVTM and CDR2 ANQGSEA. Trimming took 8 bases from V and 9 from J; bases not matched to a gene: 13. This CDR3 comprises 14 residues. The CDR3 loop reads CSSEKTGGAFEQFF. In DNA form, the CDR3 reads TGCAGCTCTGAAAAGACAGGGGGCGCGTTTGAGCAGTTCTTC.

CDR3 in amino acids: CAVWASGRNNEQFF. The CDR3 DNA follows: TGTGCCGTTTGGGCTAGCGGGAGGAACAATGAGCAGTTCTTC. V and J are TRBV28 and TRBJ2-1, with 11 bases identical to TRBD2. V gave up 11 bases and J gave up 5 bases; unmatched junction bases: 8. Germline-derived CDR1 and CDR2 are MDHEN and SYDVKM. The CDR3 covers 14 residues.

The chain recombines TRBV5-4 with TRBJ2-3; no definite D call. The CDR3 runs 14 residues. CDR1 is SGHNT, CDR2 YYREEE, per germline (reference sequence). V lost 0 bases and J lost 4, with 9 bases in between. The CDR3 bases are TGTGCCAGCAGCTTGGTAGGGATATCAGATACGCAGTATTTT. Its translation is CASSLVGISDTQYF.

CDR3: CASISRTGSAGELFF. In DNA form, the CDR3 reads TGTGCCAGCATATCCCGGACAGGGTCGGCCGGGGAGCTGTTTTTT. This chain joins TRBV7-2 and TRBJ2-2, with TRBD1 matching over 8 bases. This CDR3 spans 15 amino acids. Looked up from germline, CDR1 is SGHTA and CDR2 is FQGNSA. Trimming cost V 7 bases and J 6 bases; bases outside gene matches: 10.

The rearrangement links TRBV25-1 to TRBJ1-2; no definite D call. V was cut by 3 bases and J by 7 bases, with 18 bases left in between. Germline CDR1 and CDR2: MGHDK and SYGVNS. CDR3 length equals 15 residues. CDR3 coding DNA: TGTGCCAGCAGTGATCCGAGCGTCCCGAATTGTGGCTACACCTTC. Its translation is CASSDPSVPNCGYTF.

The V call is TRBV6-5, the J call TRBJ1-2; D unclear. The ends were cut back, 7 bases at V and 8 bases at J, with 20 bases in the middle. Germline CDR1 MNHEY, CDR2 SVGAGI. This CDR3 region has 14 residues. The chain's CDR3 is CASTNADGRGGYTF. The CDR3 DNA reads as TGTGCCAGCACAAACGCGGACGGTCGGGGAGGCTACACCTTC.

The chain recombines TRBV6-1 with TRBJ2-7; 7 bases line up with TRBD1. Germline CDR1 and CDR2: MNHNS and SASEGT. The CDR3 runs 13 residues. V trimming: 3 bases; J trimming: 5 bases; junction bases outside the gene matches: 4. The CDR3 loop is CASSETGSDEQYF. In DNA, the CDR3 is TGTGCCAGCAGTGAGACAGGGTCCGACGAGCAGTACTTC.

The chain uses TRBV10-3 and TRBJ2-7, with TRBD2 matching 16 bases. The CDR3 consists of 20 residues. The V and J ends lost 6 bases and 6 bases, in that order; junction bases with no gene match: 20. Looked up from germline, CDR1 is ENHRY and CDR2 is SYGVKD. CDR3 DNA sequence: TGTGCCATCAGCCCCTGGCCCAATTCCGGGACTAGCGGGAGGGCTCGCGAGCAGTACTTC. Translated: CAISPWPNSGTSGRAREQYF.

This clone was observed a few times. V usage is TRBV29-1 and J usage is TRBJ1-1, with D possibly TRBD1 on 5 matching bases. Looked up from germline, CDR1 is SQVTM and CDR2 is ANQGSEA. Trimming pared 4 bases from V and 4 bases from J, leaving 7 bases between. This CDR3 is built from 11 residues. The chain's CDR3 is CSVVGATEAFF. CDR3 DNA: TGCAGCGTTGTAGGGGCCACTGAAGCTTTCTTT.

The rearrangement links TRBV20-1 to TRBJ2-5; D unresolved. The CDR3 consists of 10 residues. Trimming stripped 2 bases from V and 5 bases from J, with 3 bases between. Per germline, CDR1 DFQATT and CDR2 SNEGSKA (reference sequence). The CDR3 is CSARRETQYF. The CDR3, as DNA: TGCAGTGCTAGAAGGGAGACCCAGTACTTC.

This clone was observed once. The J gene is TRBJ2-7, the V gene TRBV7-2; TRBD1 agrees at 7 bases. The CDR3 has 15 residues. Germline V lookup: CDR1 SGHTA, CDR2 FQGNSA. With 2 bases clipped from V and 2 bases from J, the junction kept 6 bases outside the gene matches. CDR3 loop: CASSLLGQVTYEQYF. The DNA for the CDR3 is TGTGCCAGCAGCTTATTAGGACAGGTTACCTACGAGCAGTACTTC.

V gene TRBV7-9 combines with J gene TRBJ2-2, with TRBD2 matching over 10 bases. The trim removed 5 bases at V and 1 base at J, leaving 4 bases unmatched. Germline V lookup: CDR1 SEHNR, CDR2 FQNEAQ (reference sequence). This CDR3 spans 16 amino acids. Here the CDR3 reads CASSLGLAMNTGELFF. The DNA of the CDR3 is TGTGCCAGCAGCCTGGGACTAGCGATGAACACCGGGGAGCTGTTTTTT.

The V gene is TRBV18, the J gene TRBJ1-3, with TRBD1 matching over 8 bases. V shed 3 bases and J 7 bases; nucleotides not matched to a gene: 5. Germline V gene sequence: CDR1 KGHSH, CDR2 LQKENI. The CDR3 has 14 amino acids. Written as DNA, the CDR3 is TGTGCCAGCTCACCGGACAGGGTGGCGAACACCATATATTTT. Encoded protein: CASSPDRVANTIYF.

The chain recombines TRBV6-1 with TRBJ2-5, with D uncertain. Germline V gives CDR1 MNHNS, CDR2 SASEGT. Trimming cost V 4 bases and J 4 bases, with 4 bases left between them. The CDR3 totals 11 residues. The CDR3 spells CASSVLETQYF. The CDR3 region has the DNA TGTGCCAGCAGTGTTTTAGAGACCCAGTACTTC.

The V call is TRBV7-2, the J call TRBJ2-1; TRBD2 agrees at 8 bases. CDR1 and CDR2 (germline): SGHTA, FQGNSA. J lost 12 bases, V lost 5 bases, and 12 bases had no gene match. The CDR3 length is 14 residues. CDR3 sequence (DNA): TGTGCCAGCAGCCCACATAGCGGGGTCCCCGGGCAGTTCTTC. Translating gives CASSPHSGVPGQFF.

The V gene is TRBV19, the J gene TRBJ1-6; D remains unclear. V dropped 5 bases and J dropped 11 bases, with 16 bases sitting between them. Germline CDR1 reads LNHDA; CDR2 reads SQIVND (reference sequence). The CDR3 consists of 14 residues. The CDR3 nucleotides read TGTGCCAGTAGTGCGGCAGACCCCTCGCCACCCCTCCACTTT. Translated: CASSAADPSPPLHF. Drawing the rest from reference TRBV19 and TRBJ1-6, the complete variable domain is DGGITQSPKYLFRKEGQNVTLSCEQNLNHDAMYWYRQDPGQGLRLIYYSQIVNDFQKGDIAEGYSVSREKKESFPLTVTSAQKNPTAFYLCASSAADPSPPLHFGNGTRLTVT.

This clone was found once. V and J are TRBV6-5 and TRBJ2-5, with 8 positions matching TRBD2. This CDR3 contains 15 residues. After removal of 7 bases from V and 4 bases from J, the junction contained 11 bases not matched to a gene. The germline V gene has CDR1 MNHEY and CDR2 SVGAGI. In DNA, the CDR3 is TGTGCCAGCACCAAGGACAGACGGGAGGGAGAGACCCAGTACTTC. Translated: CASTKDRREGETQYF.

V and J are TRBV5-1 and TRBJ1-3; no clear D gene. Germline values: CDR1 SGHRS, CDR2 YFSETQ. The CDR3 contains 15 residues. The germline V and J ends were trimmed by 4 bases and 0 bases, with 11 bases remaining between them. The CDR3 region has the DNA TGCGCCAGCAGCCCGGGTGAGTACTCTGGAAACACCATATATTTT. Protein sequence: CASSPGEYSGNTIYF.

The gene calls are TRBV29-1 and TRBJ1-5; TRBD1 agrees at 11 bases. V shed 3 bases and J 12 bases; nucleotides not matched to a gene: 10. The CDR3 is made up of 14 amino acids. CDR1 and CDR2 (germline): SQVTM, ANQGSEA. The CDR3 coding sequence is TGCAGCGTTGAGGGACAGGGGGGATCTGGGGGCCAGCATTTT. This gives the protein CSVEGQGGSGGQHF.

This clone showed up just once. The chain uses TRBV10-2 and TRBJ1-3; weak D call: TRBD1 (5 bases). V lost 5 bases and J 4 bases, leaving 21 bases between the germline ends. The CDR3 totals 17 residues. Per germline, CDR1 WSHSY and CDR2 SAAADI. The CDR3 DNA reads TGCGCCAGCAGTCCCCTTATGACAGCTTCGGCGGGAAACACCATATATTTT. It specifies CASSPLMTASAGNTIYF.

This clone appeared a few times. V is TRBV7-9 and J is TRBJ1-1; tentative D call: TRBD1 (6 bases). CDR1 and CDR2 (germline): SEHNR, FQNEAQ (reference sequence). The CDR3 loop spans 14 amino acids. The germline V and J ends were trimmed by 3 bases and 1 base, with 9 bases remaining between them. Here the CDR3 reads CASSLNRENTEAFF. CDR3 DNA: TGTGCCAGCAGCTTGAACAGGGAGAACACTGAAGCTTTCTTT. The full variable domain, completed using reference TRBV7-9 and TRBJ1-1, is DTGVSQNPRHKITKRGQNVTFRCDPISEHNRLYWYRQTLGQGPEFLTYFQNEAQLEKSRLLSDRFSAERPKGSFSTLEIQRTEQGDSAMYLCASSLNRENTEAFFGQGTRLTVV.

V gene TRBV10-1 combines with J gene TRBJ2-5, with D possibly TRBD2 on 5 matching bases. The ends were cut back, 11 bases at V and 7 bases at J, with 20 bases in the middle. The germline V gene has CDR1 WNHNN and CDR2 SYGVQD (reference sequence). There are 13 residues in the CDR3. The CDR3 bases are TGCGCCCGGCACCGGGATATTGCGGGGACCCAGTACTTC. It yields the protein CARHRDIAGTQYF.

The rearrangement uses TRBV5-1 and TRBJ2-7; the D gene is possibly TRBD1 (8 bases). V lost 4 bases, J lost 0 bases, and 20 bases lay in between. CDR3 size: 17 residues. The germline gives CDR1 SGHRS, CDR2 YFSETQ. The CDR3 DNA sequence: TGCGCCAGCAGCCGTAGGACAGGGCTAGCGGACTCCTACGAGCAGTACTTC. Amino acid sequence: CASSRRTGLADSYEQYF.

The CDR3 spells CSATNLYEQYF. CDR3 nucleotides: TGCAGTGCTACGAACCTCTACGAGCAGTACTTC. V and J are TRBV20-1 and TRBJ2-7; D remains ambiguous. Per germline, CDR1 DFQATT and CDR2 SNEGSKA (reference sequence). The CDR3 contains 11 residues. V was pared by 4 bases and J by 3 bases, with 7 bases between.

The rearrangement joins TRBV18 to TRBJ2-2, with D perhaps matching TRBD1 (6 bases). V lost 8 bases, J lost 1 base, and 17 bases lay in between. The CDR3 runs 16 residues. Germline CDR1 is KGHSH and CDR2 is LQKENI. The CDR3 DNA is TGTGCCAGCGCTGCGATAAGGACAGAGAACACCGGGGAGCTGTTTTTT. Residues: CASAAIRTENTGELFF.

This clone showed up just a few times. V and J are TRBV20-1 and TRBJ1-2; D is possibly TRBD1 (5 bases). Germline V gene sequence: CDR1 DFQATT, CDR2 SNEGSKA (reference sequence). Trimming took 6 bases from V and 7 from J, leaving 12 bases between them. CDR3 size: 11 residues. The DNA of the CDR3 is TGCAGTGCAACGAGGGGAGGTGGCTACACCTTC. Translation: CSATRGGGYTF.

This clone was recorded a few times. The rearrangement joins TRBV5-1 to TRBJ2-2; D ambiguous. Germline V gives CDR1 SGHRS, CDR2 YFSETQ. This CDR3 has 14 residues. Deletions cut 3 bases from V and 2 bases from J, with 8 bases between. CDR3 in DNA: TGCGCCAGCAGCTCGGACCCTAACACCGGGGAGCTGTTTTTT. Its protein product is CASSSDPNTGELFF.

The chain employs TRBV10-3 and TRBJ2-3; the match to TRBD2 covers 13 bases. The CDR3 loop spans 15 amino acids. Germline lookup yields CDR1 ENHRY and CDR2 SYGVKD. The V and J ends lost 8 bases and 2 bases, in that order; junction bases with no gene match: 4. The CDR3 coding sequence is TGTGCCATCCGCGGGACTAGCGGGACCACAGATACGCAGTATTTT. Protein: CAIRGTSGTTDTQYF.

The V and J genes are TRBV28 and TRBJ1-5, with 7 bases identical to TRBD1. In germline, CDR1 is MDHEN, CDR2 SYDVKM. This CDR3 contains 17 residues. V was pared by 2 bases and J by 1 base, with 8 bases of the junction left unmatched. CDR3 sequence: CASSLTGVGMSNQPQHF. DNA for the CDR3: TGTGCCAGCAGTTTAACAGGGGTCGGAATGAGCAATCAGCCCCAGCATTTT.

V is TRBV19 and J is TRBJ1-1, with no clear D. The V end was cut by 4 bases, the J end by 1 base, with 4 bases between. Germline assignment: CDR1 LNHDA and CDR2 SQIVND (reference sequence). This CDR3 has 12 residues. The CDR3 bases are TGTGCCAGTAGTAAGGCGAACACTGAAGCTTTCTTT. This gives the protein CASSKANTEAFF.